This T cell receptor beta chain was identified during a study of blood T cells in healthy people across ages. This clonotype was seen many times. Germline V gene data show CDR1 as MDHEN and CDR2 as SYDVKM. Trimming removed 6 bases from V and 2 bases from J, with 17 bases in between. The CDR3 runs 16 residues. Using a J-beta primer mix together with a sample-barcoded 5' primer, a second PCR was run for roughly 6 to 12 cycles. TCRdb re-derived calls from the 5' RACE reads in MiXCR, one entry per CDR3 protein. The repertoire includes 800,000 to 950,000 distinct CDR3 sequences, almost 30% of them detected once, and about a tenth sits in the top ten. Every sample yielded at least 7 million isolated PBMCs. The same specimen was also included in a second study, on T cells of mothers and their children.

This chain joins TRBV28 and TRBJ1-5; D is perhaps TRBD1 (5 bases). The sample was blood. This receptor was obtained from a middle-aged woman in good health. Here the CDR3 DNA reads TGTGCCAGCAGCCTCGACAGCTTCGCCCGCAATCAGCCCCAGCATTTT. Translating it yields CASSLDSFARNQPQHF.